Each of the 12 T cell receptor beta chains below was sequenced from the same sample in a study of identical twins' blood T cells. TCRdb used MiXCR to reprocess the 5' RACE reads, holding one entry per CDR3 protein. The sample holds about 370,000 distinct CDR3 sequences; 28% are singletons and the top ten take roughly 5.5%. Sequenced: PBMCs. These receptors were collected from a woman aged 18-49 years in good health.

V gene TRBV3-1 combines with J gene TRBJ2-3; D gene uncertain. Trimming removed 2 bases at V and 3 bases at J, with 12 bases between. This CDR3 spans 15 amino acids. Germline CDR1 LGHDT, CDR2 YNNKEL (reference sequence). In DNA form, the CDR3 reads TGTGCCAGCAGCCAATTGGGGTCTCTGACAGATACGCAGTATTTT. Encoded protein: CASSQLGSLTDTQYF.

The chain carries TRBV9 and TRBJ1-2; 12 bases agree with TRBD1. Germline CDR1 SGDLS, CDR2 YYNGEE. The CDR3 sequence is 14 residues long. Trimming at V came to 8 bases and at J to 7 bases, leaving 9 bases not matched to a gene. The CDR3 sequence is CASSRDRGPFGYTF. CDR3 DNA sequence: TGTGCCAGTTCACGGGACAGGGGGCCTTTTGGCTACACCTTC.

The rearrangement uses TRBV5-1 and TRBJ1-2; a weak D match, TRBD1 (6 bases). Trimming removed 0 bases from V and 5 bases from J, with 8 bases in between. The CDR3 is 13 residues long. Germline V gives CDR1 SGHRS, CDR2 YFSETQ. CDR3 bases: TGCGCCAGCAGCTTGGACAGGGAGTATGGCTACACCTTC. As protein: CASSLDREYGYTF.

This chain joins TRBV6-1 and TRBJ1-5; perhaps TRBD1 as D (5 bases). The V gene's germline CDR1 is MNHNS and CDR2 SASEGT. The V gene lost 5 bases and the J gene lost 0 bases, with 11 bases spanning the gap. This CDR3 is built from 15 residues. CDR3 protein: CASSRDPYSNQPQHF. The CDR3, as DNA: TGTGCCAGCAGTCGGGACCCGTATAGCAATCAGCCCCAGCATTTT.

In the case of this clonotype: At one end the junction does not follow the germline gene, possibly because of a read error. The J gene is TRBJ2-1, the V gene TRBV7-9; 13 bases are a match to TRBD2. This CDR3 comprises 17 residues. Germline CDR1 is SEHNR and CDR2 is FQNEAQ (reference sequence). The CDR3 nucleotides read TGTGCCAGCAGCCCCGGGACTAGCGGGAACTACTACAATGAGCGGTTCTTC. This codes for CASSPGTSGNYYNERFF.

In regard to this clonotype: Since a much larger clone is just one base distant, this may be a read error. The chain recombines TRBV19 with TRBJ1-3; no clear D gene. Between the trimmed V and J ends, which lost 11 bases and 2 bases, there was a span of 19 bases. The CDR3 sequence is 15 residues long. The germline gives CDR1 LNHDA, CDR2 SQIVND (reference sequence). In DNA form, the CDR3 reads TGTGCCTCAAACCGGGAGAGCGCTGCTGGAAACACCATATATTTT. Residues: CASNRESAAGNTIYF.

This clonotype has just a few counts. This chain uses TRBV10-1 with TRBJ2-1, with D possibly matching TRBD1 (6 bases). CDR1 and CDR2 from the germline V gene are WNHNN and SYGVQD (reference sequence). The CDR3 extends over 17 amino acids. The germline V and J ends were trimmed by 4 bases and 1 base, with 17 bases remaining between them. Written as DNA, the CDR3 is TGCGCCAGCAGTGTCCAGTCAGGGGAGCATTCCTACAATGAGCAGTTCTTC. Residues: CASSVQSGEHSYNEQFF.

J is TRBJ1-1 and V is TRBV7-2; D remains ambiguous. The CDR3 is 13 amino acids. Germline V gives CDR1 SGHTA, CDR2 FQGNSA. Deletions cut 1 base from V and 4 bases from J, with 7 bases between. CDR3 sequence (DNA): TGTGCCAGCAGCTTAGAACTTTTCACTGAAGCTTTCTTT. Protein: CASSLELFTEAFF.

This sequence joins TRBV15 and TRBJ1-2; D unclear. Germline V gives CDR1 LNHNV, CDR2 YYDKDF (reference sequence). This CDR3 has 13 residues. The V gene lost 4 bases and the J gene lost 4 bases, with 10 bases spanning the gap. CDR3 bases: TGTGCCACCAGCACATGGCCCAGCTATGGCTACACCTTC. Its protein is CATSTWPSYGYTF.

V and J are TRBV11-2 and TRBJ2-5, with D possibly matching TRBD2 (6 bases). Trimming took off 5 bases at V and 5 bases at J, with 15 bases between the two ends. This CDR3 region has 14 residues. Germline values: CDR1 SGHAT, CDR2 FQNNGV. DNA of the CDR3: TGTGCCAGCAGCCACATACTAGCTGAGGAGACCCAGTACTTC. It is translated as CASSHILAEETQYF.

On this clonotype itself: Since no conserved phenylalanine or tryptophan closes the CDR3, a read error is the likely cause. The chain uses TRBV9 and TRBJ2-1, with 9 positions matching TRBD1. CDR1 SGDLS and CDR2 YYNGEE come from the germline V gene. There are 15 residues in the CDR3. J gave up 6 bases and V 0 bases, and 4 bases lay outside the gene matches. The CDR3 bases are TGTGCCAGCAGCGTAGGGGACAGGGTGATCAATGAGCAGTTCTCC. This codes for CASSVGDRVINEQFS.

This clonotype has only a few counts. The V gene is TRBV12-5, the J gene TRBJ1-1; D unclear. The CDR3 runs 12 residues. Germline V lookup: CDR1 LGHNT, CDR2 FRNRAP. V gave up 5 bases and J gave up 6 bases, with 10 bases separating them. The DNA of the CDR3 is TGTGCTAGTGGTGCTGGGCGGGCTGAAGCTTTCTTT. Amino acids: CASGAGRAEAFF.